Only a few counts were recorded for the clone carrying this T cell receptor beta chain. The antigen remains unidentified. Two oligonucleotides, mixed equimolar, formed the beta constant-region primer covering TRBC1 and TRBC2. Ligated cDNA was amplified by four rounds of PCR with nested alpha and beta constant-region primers and SP2. TCRdb re-derived calls from the UMI-ligation and nested PCR reads in MiXCR, one entry per CDR3 protein. The repertoire includes 150,000 or so distinct CDR3 sequences, about 17% of them detected once, and roughly 0.14% sits in the top ten. V dropped 6 bases and J dropped 2; count of bases not matched to a gene: 6. Germline loops: CDR1 ENHRY, CDR2 SYGVKD. The CDR3 extends over 14 amino acids. The entry originates in a study of naive and memory T cell subsets. The study, taken as a whole, reports: A few larger clonotypes appeared in naive repertoires, especially CD8, possibly memory cells re-expressing CD45RA.

The rearrangement uses TRBV10-3 and TRBJ2-7; 8 bases align to TRBD2. The sequencing sample was made of naive CD4+ T cells from blood. The receptor was derived from a human donor in good health. The CDR3 DNA reads as TGTGCCATCAGCCGAGCGGGAGACGCCTACGAGCAGTACTTC. Encoded protein: CAISRAGDAYEQYF.